This T cell receptor (beta chain) was sequenced during a study of shared clonotypes between healthy human individuals. Study details: CD8 memory received one plate per donor, CD8 naive two, CD4 memory three and CD4 naive three. Whole-study findings and limits: Lower generation probabilities were found for non-shared clonotypes than for those shared by all four donors.

An assay was performed, and its level was deep. Clones were sequenced by immunoSEQ multiplex PCR, and TCRdb holds only the in-frame ones, with some missing. The data contain around 2.1 million clones, more than 90% of them singletons. This clone was observed once. Antigen unknown. The length of the CDR3 is 12 residues. Per germline, CDR1 ENHRY and CDR2 SYGVKD. Input material: naive CD4+ T cells sorted from blood. Sample subset: CD45RA+ positively selected. The TCR originated in a man between 18 and 29 years old in good health. The chain has TRBV10-3 and TRBJ2-5; no firm D call. The tail of the sequence fits TRBJ2-7 better, so the J call may be wrong. The CDR3 coding sequence is TGTGCCATCAGTGCATACTACAACGAGCAGTACTTC. It is translated as CAISAYYNEQYF.